This TCR beta chain was retrieved from a study of blood T cell repertoires in COVID-19. Study background: Donors in the United States, Italy and Spain gave samples during acute or convalescent COVID-19.

Recruits, aged about 18 to 89 years, lived in 24 US areas. TCRdb's copy holds only in-frame clones and misses some; the assay was immunoSEQ multiplex PCR. The sample lists approximately 470,000 clones, roughly 87% occurring once. Germline V gene lookup returns CDR1 LGHDT and CDR2 YNNKEL (reference sequence). The ends lost 1 base at V and 3 bases at J; junction bases unmatched: 6. This CDR3 is 16 amino acids long. Sequenced material: PBMCs or T cells enriched from blood (not recorded which). This clonotype originated in a woman under 30 who had recovered from COVID-19. The chain recombines TRBV3-1 (or the pseudogene TRBV3-2) with TRBJ1-1, with 9 bases matching TRBD1. The CDR3 DNA follows: TGTGCCAGCAGCCAAGCCCTAACAGGGGGCCACACTGAAGCTTTCTTT. Translation: CASSQALTGGHTEAFF.